A selection of T cell receptor beta chains follows, all from one sample in a study of T cells in narcolepsy. TCRdb keeps only in-frame clones here, not all; method: immunoSEQ multiplex PCR. This table holds about 27,000 clones, roughly 74% found once. The specimen was CD45RA- memory CD4+ T cells from PBMCs. These TCRs come from a human donor with narcolepsy. Both conserved end residues are part of each CDR3. Each record gives: clone size, V gene, J gene, D gene, CDR3 DNA, CDR3 protein. The D gene is left open where the match is weak. Rows give clone size only sometimes, using once, few, many, or a class for an expanded clone.

NA	TRBV7-9	TRBJ2-3	TRBD2	TGTGCCAGCAGCTTAGGACTAGCGGGGGGCGGCACAGATACGCAGTATTTT	CASSLGLAGGGTDTQYF
NA	TRBV5-1	TRBJ2-7	TRBD2	TGCGCCAGCAGCCCGACTAGCGGCTCCTACGAGCAGTACTTC	CASSPTSGSYEQYF
NA	TRBV5-4	TRBJ2-1	NA	TGTGCCAGCAGCTCTGGCAGTCTTGTGCAGTTCTTC	CASSSGSLVQFF
NA	TRBV6-1	TRBJ1-5	NA	TGTGCCAGCAGCTCGGACGGGGAGGGTCAGCCCCAGCATTTT	CASSSDGEGQPQHF
NA	TRBV30	TRBJ1-2	TRBD1	TGTGCCTGGACAGTCGGACAGGGGAAGGGCTACACCTTC	CAWTVGQGKGYTF
NA	TRBV2	TRBJ1-1	NA	TGTGCCAGCAGTGAACACCGGATGAACACTGAAGCTTTCTTT	CASSEHRMNTEAFF
few	TRBV29-1	TRBJ1-2	NA	TGCAGCGTTGAGGAAGGCGAGGGGCACCATGGCTACACCTTC	CSVEEGEGHHGYTF
NA	TRBV6-1	TRBJ2-7	NA	TGTGCCAGCAGTGAAGGCGTCTCGGGGTTCAGGGAGTACTTC	CASSEGVSGFREYF
NA	TRBV2	TRBJ2-2	NA	TGTGCCAGCAGCCAGGAGACAGGGAACACCGGGGAGCTGTTTTTT	CASSQETGNTGELFF
once	TRBV2	TRBJ1-2	TRBD1	TGTGCCAGCAGTGGACGACCTGACAGGGGGCGAGGCTACACCTTC	CASSGRPDRGRGYTF
NA	TRBV5-3	TRBJ2-5	TRBD2	TGTGCCAGAAGCAAGCGGGGGGGCGGAGAGACCCAGTACTTC	CARSKRGGGETQYF
once	TRBV7-2	TRBJ2-2	TRBD2	TGTGCCAGCAGCTTAGCGGGGGGGGCGAACACCGGGGAGCTGTTTTTT	CASSLAGGANTGELFF